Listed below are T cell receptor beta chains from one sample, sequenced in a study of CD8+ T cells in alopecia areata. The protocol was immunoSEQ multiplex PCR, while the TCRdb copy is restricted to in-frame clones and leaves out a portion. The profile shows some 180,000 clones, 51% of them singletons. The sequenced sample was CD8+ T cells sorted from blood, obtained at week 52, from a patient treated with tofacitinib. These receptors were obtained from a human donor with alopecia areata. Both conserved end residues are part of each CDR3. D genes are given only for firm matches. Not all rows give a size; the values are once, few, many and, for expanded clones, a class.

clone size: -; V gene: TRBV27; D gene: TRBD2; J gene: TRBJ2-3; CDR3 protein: CASSLPTSGGGDTQYF; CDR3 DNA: TGTGCCAGCAGCCTACCGACTAGCGGGGGGGGAGATACGCAGTATTTT
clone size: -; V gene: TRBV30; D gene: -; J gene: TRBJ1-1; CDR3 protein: CAWSVSDTEAFF; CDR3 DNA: TGTGCCTGGAGTGTAAGTGACACTGAAGCTTTCTTT
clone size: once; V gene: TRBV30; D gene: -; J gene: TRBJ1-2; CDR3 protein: CAWTTGADGYTF; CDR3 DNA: TGTGCCTGGACCACCGGGGCGGACGGCTACACCTTC
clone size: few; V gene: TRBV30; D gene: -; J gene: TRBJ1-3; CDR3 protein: CAWSVAVGNTIYF; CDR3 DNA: TGTGCCTGGAGTGTAGCTGTCGGAAACACCATATATTTT
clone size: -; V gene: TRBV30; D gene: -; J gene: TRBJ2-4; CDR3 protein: CAWSRDTEAKNIQYF; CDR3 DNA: TGTGCCTGGAGTCGGGACACAGAAGCCAAAAACATTCAGTACTTC
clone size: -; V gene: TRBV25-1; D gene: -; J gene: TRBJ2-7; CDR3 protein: CASAAATHYEQYF; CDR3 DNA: TGTGCCAGCGCCGCGGCGACTCACTACGAGCAGTACTTC
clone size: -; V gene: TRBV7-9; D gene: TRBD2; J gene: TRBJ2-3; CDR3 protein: CASSPLAGDVDTQYF; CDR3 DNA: TGTGCCAGCAGCCCATTAGCGGGGGACGTAGATACGCAGTATTTT
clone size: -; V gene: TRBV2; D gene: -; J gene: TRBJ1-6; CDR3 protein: CASSEEQGPISPLHF; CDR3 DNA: TGTGCCAGCAGTGAAGAGCAGGGACCGATTTCACCCCTCCACTTT
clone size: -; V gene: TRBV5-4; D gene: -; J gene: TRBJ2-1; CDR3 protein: CASSPDPNNEQFF; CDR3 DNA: TGTGCCAGCAGCCCTGATCCCAACAATGAGCAGTTCTTC
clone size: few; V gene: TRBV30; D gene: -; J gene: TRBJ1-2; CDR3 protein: CAWSVNGKGFAINYGYTF; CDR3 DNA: TGTGCCTGGAGTGTAAACGGGAAGGGATTTGCTATCAACTATGGCTACACCTTC
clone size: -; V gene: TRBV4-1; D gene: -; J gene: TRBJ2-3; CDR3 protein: CASSQDTGPDTQYF; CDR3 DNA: TGCGCCAGCAGCCAAGATACGGGACCAGATACGCAGTATTTT
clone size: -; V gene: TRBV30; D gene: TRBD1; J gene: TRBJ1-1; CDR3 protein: CAWSLTGTLSEAFF; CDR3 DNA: TGTGCCTGGAGTTTGACAGGGACGCTATCTGAAGCTTTCTTT
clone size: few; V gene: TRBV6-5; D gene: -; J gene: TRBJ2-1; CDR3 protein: CASSSSTENEQFF; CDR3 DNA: TGTGCCAGCAGTTCCTCGACAGAGAATGAGCAGTTCTTC
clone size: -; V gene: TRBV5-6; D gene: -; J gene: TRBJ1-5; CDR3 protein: CASSLGAGGGNQPQHF; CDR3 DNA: TGTGCCAGCAGCTTGGGTGCGGGGGGAGGCAATCAGCCCCAGCATTTT
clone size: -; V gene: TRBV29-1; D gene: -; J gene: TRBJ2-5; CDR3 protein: CSVEIGGQETQYF; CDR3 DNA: TGCAGCGTTGAAATTGGAGGGCAAGAGACCCAGTACTTC
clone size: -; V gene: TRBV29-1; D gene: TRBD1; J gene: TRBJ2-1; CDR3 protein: CSFRDSRLSSYNEQFF; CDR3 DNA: TGCAGCTTCCGGGACAGTCGCTTAAGCTCCTACAATGAGCAGTTCTTC
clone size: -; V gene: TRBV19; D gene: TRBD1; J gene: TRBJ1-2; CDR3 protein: CAVGTGRYGYTF; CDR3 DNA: TGTGCCGTAGGGACAGGGCGCTATGGCTACACCTTC
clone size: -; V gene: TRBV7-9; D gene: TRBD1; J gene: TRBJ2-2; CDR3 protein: CASSLTVTGETGELFF; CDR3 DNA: TGTGCCAGCAGCTTAACAGTGACAGGGGAAACCGGGGAGCTGTTTTTT
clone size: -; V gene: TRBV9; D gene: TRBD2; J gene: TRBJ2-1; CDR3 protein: CASSVGLAVYNEQFF; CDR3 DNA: TGTGCCAGCAGCGTAGGGCTAGCGGTCTACAATGAGCAGTTCTTC
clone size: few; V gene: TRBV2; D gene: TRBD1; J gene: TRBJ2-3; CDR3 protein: CANLDRPSTDTQYF; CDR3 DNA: TGTGCCAACCTGGACAGGCCTAGCACAGATACGCAGTATTTT
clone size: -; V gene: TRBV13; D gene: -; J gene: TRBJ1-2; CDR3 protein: CASSFSTQNYGYTF; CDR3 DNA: TGTGCCAGCAGCTTTTCCACTCAGAACTATGGCTACACCTTC
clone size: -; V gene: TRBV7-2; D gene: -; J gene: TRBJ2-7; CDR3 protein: CASSFGGSSYEQYF; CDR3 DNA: TGTGCCAGCAGCTTTGGGGGATCCTCCTACGAGCAGTACTTC
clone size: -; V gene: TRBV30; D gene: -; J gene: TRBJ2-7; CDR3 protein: CAWNLESSYEQYF; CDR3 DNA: TGTGCCTGGAATTTAGAAAGCTCCTACGAGCAGTACTTC
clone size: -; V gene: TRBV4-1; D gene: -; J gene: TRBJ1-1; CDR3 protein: CASSPTTGTLRDTEAFF; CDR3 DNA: TGCGCCAGCAGCCCAACTACCGGGACCCTGAGAGACACTGAAGCTTTCTTT
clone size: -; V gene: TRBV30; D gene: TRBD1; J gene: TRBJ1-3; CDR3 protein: CAWSPIDRASSGNTIYF; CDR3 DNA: TGTGCCTGGAGTCCCATCGACAGGGCAAGTTCTGGAAACACCATATATTTT
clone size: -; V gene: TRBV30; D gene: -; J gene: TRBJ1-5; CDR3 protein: CAWNGPLSNQPQHF; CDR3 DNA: TGTGCCTGGAACGGCCCTTTGAGCAATCAGCCCCAGCATTTT
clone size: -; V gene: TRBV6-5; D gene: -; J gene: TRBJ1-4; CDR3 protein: CASSYQEKLFF; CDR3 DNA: TGTGCCAGCAGTTACCAAGAAAAACTGTTTTTT
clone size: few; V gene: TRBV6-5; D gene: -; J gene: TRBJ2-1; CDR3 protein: CASSYLAGYNEQFF; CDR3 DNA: TGTGCCAGCAGTTACCTGGCGGGGTACAATGAGCAGTTCTTC
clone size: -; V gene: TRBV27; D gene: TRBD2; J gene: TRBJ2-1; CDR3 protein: CASSTGGLEFF; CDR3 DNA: TGTGCCAGCAGTACGGGGGGGTTAGAGTTCTTC
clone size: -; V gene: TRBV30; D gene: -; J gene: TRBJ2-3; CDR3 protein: CAWSVSGGRTDTQYF; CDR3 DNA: TGTGCCTGGAGTGTATCCGGGGGACGGACAGATACGCAGTATTTT
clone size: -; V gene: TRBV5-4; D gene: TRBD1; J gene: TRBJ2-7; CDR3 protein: CASSLMGQGTYEQYF; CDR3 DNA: TGTGCCAGCAGCTTGATGGGACAGGGTACCTACGAGCAGTACTTC
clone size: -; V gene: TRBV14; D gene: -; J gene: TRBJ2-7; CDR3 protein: CASSRPDIYEQYF; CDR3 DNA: TGTGCCAGCAGCCGCCCCGACATCTACGAGCAGTACTTC
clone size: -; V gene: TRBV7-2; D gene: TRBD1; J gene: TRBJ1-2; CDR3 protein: CASSFIDRVHYGYTF; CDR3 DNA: TGTGCCAGCAGCTTCATAGACAGGGTCCACTATGGCTACACCTTC
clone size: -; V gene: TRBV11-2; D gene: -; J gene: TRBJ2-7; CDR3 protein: CASSLDDLMDEQYF; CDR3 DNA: TGTGCCAGCAGCTTAGATGACCTGATGGACGAGCAGTACTTC
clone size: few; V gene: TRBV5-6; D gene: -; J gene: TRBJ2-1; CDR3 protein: CASSHLGREFPGVQFF; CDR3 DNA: TGTGCCAGCAGCCACCTGGGACGGGAGTTCCCAGGGGTGCAGTTCTTC
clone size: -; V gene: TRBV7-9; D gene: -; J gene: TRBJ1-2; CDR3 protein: CASQGEGYGYTF; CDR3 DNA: TGTGCCAGTCAGGGTGAAGGCTATGGCTACACCTTC
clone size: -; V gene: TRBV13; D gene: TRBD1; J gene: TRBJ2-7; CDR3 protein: CASSLRDRGHEQYF; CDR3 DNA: TGTGCCAGCAGCCTCCGGGACAGGGGCCACGAGCAGTACTTC
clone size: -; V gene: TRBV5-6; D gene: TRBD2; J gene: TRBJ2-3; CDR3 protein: CASSSRGAHTDTQYF; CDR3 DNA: TGTGCCAGCAGCTCGCGGGGGGCTCACACAGATACGCAGTATTTT
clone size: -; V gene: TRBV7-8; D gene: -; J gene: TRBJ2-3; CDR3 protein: CASSLVRDSHTDTQYF; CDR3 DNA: TGTGCCAGCAGCTTAGTGCGGGATTCCCACACAGATACGCAGTATTTT
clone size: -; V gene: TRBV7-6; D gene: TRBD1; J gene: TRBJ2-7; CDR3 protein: CASSRDRGTEQYF; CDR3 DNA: TGTGCCAGCAGCCGGGACAGGGGAACCGAGCAGTACTTC
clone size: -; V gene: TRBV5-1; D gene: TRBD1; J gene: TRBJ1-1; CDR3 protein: CASSLTRTGGHTEAFF; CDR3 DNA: TGCGCCAGCAGCTTGACCCGGACAGGGGGCCACACTGAAGCTTTCTTT
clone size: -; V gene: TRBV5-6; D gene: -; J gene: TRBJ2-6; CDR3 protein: CASSFQVSGANVLTF; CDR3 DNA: TGTGCCAGCAGCTTTCAAGTATCTGGGGCCAACGTCCTGACTTTC
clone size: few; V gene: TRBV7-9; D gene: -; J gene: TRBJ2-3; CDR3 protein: CASSLERSSAPDTQYF; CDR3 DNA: TGTGCCAGCAGCTTAGAAAGGTCCAGCGCCCCAGATACGCAGTATTTT
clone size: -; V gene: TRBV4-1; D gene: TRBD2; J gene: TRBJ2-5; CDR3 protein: CASSSSIAGGQETQYF; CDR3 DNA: TGCGCCAGCAGCTCCTCCATAGCGGGGGGACAAGAGACCCAGTACTTC
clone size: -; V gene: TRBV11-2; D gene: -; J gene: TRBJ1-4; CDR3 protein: CASSLELGLAEKLFF; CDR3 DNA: TGTGCCAGCAGCTTAGAATTAGGGTTGGCTGAAAAACTGTTTTTT
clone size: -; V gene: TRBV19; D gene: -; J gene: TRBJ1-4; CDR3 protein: CASRSPGLDEKLFF; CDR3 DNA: TGTGCCAGTCGAAGTCCAGGGTTAGATGAAAAACTGTTTTTT
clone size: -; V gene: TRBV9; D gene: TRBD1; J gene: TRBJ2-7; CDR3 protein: CASSVGRDRASYEQYF; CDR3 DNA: TGTGCCAGCAGCGTAGGCCGGGACAGGGCATCCTACGAGCAGTACTTC
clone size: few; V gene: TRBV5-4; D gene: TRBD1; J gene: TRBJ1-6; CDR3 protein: CASSFRTGGSPLHF; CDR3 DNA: TGTGCCAGCAGCTTCAGGACAGGAGGTTCACCCCTCCACTTT
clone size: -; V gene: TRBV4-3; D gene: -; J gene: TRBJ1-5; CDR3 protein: CASSPPADQPQHF; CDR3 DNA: TGCGCCAGCAGCCCCCCCGCGGACCAGCCCCAGCATTTT
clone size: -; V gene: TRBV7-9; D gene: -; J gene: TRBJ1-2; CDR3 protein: CASSLAGAVYGYTF; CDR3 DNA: TGTGCCAGCAGCTTAGCCGGGGCAGTCTATGGCTACACCTTC
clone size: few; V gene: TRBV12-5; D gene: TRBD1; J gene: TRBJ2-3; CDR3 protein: CASGSVPGQFTDTQYF; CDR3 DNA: TGTGCTAGTGGAAGTGTACCGGGACAGTTTACAGATACGCAGTATTTT
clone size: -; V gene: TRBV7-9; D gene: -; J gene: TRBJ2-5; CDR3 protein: CASSLLEGRETQYF; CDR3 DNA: TGTGCCAGCAGCTTACTAGAGGGGAGAGAGACCCAGTACTTC
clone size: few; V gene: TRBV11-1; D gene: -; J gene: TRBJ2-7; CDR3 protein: CASSWGDYEQYF; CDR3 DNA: TGTGCCAGCAGCTGGGGGGATTACGAGCAGTACTTC
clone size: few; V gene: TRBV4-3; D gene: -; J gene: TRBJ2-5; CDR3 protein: CASSQDAENQETQYF; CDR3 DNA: TGCGCCAGCAGCCAAGATGCGGAAAACCAAGAGACCCAGTACTTC